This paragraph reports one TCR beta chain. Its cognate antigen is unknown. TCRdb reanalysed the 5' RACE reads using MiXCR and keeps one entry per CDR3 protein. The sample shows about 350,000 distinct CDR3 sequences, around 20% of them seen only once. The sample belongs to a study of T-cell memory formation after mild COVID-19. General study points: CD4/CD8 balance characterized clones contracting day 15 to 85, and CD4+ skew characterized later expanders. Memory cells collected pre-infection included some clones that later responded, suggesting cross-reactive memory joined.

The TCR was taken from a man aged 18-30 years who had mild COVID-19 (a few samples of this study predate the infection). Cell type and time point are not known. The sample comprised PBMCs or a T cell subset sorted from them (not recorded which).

CDR3 sequence reads: CASSQPGANVLTF. CDR3 DNA: TGTGCCAGCAGCCAACCTGGGGCCAACGTCCTGACTTTC. The V and J genes are TRBV7-9 and TRBJ2-6, with D unclear. Trimming pared 5 bases from V and 2 bases from J, leaving 4 bases between. Germline loops: CDR1 SEHNR, CDR2 FQNEAQ (reference sequence). There are 13 residues in the CDR3.